This TCR beta chain is drawn from a study of CD8+ T cells in alopecia areata. As for the study in general: Patients received oral tofacitinib, 5 to 10 mg twice daily, for moderate-to-severe alopecia areata.

Once RNA had been extracted, it was reverse transcribed into cDNA to act as the sequencing template. Generated by immunoSEQ multiplex PCR, the TCRdb table keeps only in-frame clones and is missing some. The table lists 150,000 or so clones, 87% of them singletons. Study-level results: Scalp specimens additionally yield sequences from normal skin's resident alphabeta T cells.

The table lists this clone with a count of one. The target antigen is unknown. The CDR3 contains 16 residues. Germline V gives CDR1 SNHLY, CDR2 FYNNEI. Between the trimmed V and J ends, which lost 7 bases and 0 bases, there was a span of 19 bases. The gene calls are TRBV2 and TRBJ2-7, with D unclear. The source material was CD8+ T cells sorted from blood, sampled at week 0. The receptor's source is a human donor with alopecia areata. The CDR3 DNA follows: TGTGCCAGCAAACCACTTGGGGAAACCACCTCCTACGAGCAGTACTTC. It is translated as CASKPLGETTSYEQYF.